This passage covers 10 T cell receptor beta chains from one sample sequenced in a study of T cell changes during pregnancy in multiple sclerosis. Produced via immunoSEQ multiplex PCR; TCRdb's table is partial and in-frame only. The sample includes tens of thousands of clones, 80% to 90% of them seen just once. Sequences were derived from CD4+ T cells from peripheral blood mononuclear cells, sampled after pregnancy. These receptors were collected from a female donor with multiple sclerosis, enrolled in a pregnancy study.

This clone was seen only once. The gene calls are TRBV7-8 and TRBJ2-1; D call uncertain. Germline CDR1 SGHVS, CDR2 FQNEAQ. The CDR3 runs to 16 residues. V was shortened by 3 bases and J by 0 bases, with 12 bases between the two germline ends. Here the CDR3 reads CASSFIIRSSYNEQFF. In DNA form, the CDR3 reads TGTGCCAGCAGCTTCATAATAAGGAGCTCCTACAATGAGCAGTTCTTC.

The chain carries TRBV6-6 and TRBJ1-3; 7 nucleotides agree with TRBD1. J lost 2 bases, V lost 6 bases, and 7 bases had no gene match. This CDR3 contains 15 residues. In germline, CDR1 is MNHNY, CDR2 SVGAGI (reference sequence). CDR3 nucleotides: TGTGCCAGCAGACCCGGGACAGAGACTGGAAACACCATATATTTT. Its protein is CASRPGTETGNTIYF.

The chain recombines TRBV5-5 with TRBJ2-4; TRBD2 matches 14 bases. Trimming at V came to 4 bases and at J to 2 bases, leaving 8 bases not matched to a gene. CDR1 is SGHKS, CDR2 YYEKEE, per germline (reference sequence). The CDR3 is made up of 18 amino acids. CDR3 bases: TGTGCCAGCAGCCTGAGACTAGCGGGAGGGGGGTCCAAAAACATTCAGTACTTC. Encoded protein: CASSLRLAGGGSKNIQYF.

This clone is a singleton in its sample. The chain links TRBV30 to TRBJ2-7; TRBD2 aligns across 8 bases. The germline CDR1 and CDR2 sequences are GTSNPN and SVGIG (reference sequence). The CDR3 is 14 residues long. Trimming cost V 2 bases and J 4 bases; bases outside gene matches: 7. CDR3 coding DNA: TGTGCCTGGAGTCTTGCGGGAGGTGGTTACGAGCAGTACTTC. Encoded protein: CAWSLAGGGYEQYF.

This rearrangement joins TRBV2 to TRBJ1-1; 10 bases are shared with TRBD1. CDR1 is SNHLY and CDR2 is FYNNEI in the germline V gene. Trimming at V came to 8 bases and at J to 1 base, leaving 4 bases not matched to a gene. The CDR3 contains 14 residues. The CDR3 region has the DNA TGTGCCAGCCGTAGACAGGGGGCGAACACTGAAGCTTTCTTT. Translating it yields CASRRQGANTEAFF.

The J gene is TRBJ2-2, the V gene TRBV27, with a weak D call TRBD2 (5 bases). This CDR3 is 16 amino acids long. Trimming removed 5 bases from V and 4 bases from J, with 17 bases in between. Germline CDR1 MNHEY, CDR2 SMNVEV (reference sequence). The CDR3 nucleotides are TGTGCCAGCAGTCCGAGTAGGGCGGGCTTCACCGGGGAGCTGTTTTTT. As protein: CASSPSRAGFTGELFF.

This chain uses TRBV11-2 with TRBJ1-5; the D is unclear. This CDR3 contains 13 residues. Per germline, CDR1 SGHAT and CDR2 FQNNGV. Trimming removed 4 bases at V and 7 bases at J, with 11 bases between. CDR3: CASSWGGNQPQHF. The CDR3 DNA reads as TGTGCCAGCAGCTGGGGAGGGAACCAGCCCCAGCATTTT.

This chain links TRBV6-5 with TRBJ2-2; 7 nucleotides agree with TRBD2. J gave up 3 bases and V 7 bases, and 5 bases lay outside the gene matches. The germline CDR1 and CDR2 sequences are MNHEY and SVGAGI. This CDR3 has 14 amino acids. CDR3 protein: CASKLAEDTGELFF. The CDR3 DNA follows: TGTGCCAGCAAGCTAGCGGAGGACACCGGGGAGCTGTTTTTT.

In this sample, this clone turned up a few times. J is TRBJ2-7 and V is TRBV4-1, with TRBD1 matching over 8 bases. This CDR3 region has 14 residues. V lost 5 bases and J lost 2; bases outside the gene matches: 5. The germline gives CDR1 MGHRA, CDR2 YSYEKL. CDR3 residues: CASSSGQGTYEQYF. The CDR3 DNA is TGCGCCAGCAGCAGCGGACAGGGCACCTACGAGCAGTACTTC.

The J gene is TRBJ2-5, the V gene TRBV18, with D unclear. Trimming removed 6 bases from V and 5 bases from J, with 16 bases in between. Germline V gene sequence: CDR1 KGHSH, CDR2 LQKENI. The CDR3 loop spans 14 amino acids. CDR3 amino acids: CASSPLGPPETQYF. The DNA of the CDR3 is TGTGCCAGCTCTCCTCTGGGCCCCCCTGAGACCCAGTACTTC.